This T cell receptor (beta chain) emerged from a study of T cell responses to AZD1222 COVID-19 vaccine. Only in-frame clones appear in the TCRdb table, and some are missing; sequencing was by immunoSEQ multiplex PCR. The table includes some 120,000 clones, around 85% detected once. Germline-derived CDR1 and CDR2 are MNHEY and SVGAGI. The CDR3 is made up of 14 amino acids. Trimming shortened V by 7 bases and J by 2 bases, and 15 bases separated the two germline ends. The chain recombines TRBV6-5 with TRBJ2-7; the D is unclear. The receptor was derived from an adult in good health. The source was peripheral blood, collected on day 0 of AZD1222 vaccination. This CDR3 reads CASNGPGYTYEQYF. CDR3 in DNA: TGTGCCAGCAACGGACCTGGGTATACCTACGAGCAGTACTTC.